What follows are 13 T cell receptor beta chains derived from one specimen sequenced in a study of spatial heterogeneity in lung cancer. This sample's time point: sample taken at primary tumor resection. Unsorted whole RNA from tumor, nontumor lung or frozen PBMC underwent sequencing. TCRdb fed the 5' RACE reads into MiXCR, producing one record per CDR3 protein. Of roughly 39,000 distinct CDR3 sequences detected, 6.5% to 9% appear once; the ten largest clones hold approximately 30%. The sample consisted of PBMCs, taken at surgery. The receptor source for this set is a male donor with early-stage non-small cell lung cancer.

This clonotype was detected only a few times. The rearrangement joins TRBV4-3 to TRBJ2-2; 9 positions agree with TRBD1. This CDR3 spans 16 amino acids. The trim removed 6 bases at V and 1 base at J, leaving 6 bases unmatched. From germline, CDR1 is LGHNA and CDR2 YSLEER. CDR3 in amino acids: CASRQGANLNTGELFF. CDR3 sequence (DNA): TGCGCCAGCAGACAGGGGGCAAATCTGAACACCGGGGAGCTGTTTTTT.

In its sample, this clonotype was seen many times. This chain uses TRBV20-1 with TRBJ1-6; 7 bases align to TRBD1. Looked up from germline, CDR1 is DFQATT and CDR2 is SNEGSKA (reference sequence). Trimming removed 5 bases from V and 10 bases from J; junction bases left unmatched: 8. This CDR3 is 13 amino acids long. As DNA, the CDR3 is TGCAGTGCTTCTAGACAGGGACGCTCACCCCTCCACTTT. Protein sequence: CSASRQGRSPLHF.

This clonotype was detected ten times or more. CDR3 coding DNA: TGTGCCAGCAGCTCGACCGTAATTAAACGCGGTGAGCAGTTCTTC. Amino acids: CASSSTVIKRGEQFF. The chain uses TRBV7-2 and TRBJ2-1, with D uncertain. Looked up from germline, CDR1 is SGHTA and CDR2 is FQGNSA. This CDR3 contains 15 residues. Trimming took 4 bases from V and 9 from J, leaving 19 bases between them.

This clonotype was observed at least ten times. The V call is TRBV6-5, the J call TRBJ1-2, with D uncertain. This CDR3 is built from 12 residues. Germline CDR1 and CDR2: MNHEY and SVGAGI. The germline V and J ends were trimmed by 7 bases and 2 bases, with 8 bases remaining between them. CDR3 residues: CASTRGNYGYTF. The CDR3, as DNA: TGTGCCAGCACCCGGGGAAACTATGGCTACACCTTC.

This clonotype was seen ten or more times. V and J are TRBV12-3 or TRBV12-4 and TRBJ2-3; no clear D. V dropped 6 bases and J dropped 3 bases, with 7 bases sitting between them. This CDR3 is 12 amino acids long. The CDR3 nucleotides read TGTGCCAGCAGCTCGCCAACAGATACGCAGTATTTT. Translation gives CASSSPTDTQYF.

This clonotype was counted many times. V is TRBV19 and J is TRBJ2-1, with 7 bases matching TRBD1. Germline V gene data show CDR1 as LNHDA and CDR2 as SQIVND (reference sequence). This CDR3 region has 13 residues. Trimming removed 11 bases from V and 8 bases from J; junction bases left unmatched: 12. The CDR3 here is CAARPRGSHEQFF. Written as DNA, the CDR3 is TGTGCCGCTCGACCCAGGGGGTCCCATGAGCAGTTCTTC.

In its sample, this clonotype was seen many times. The chain links TRBV5-1 to TRBJ2-1, with a possible D match to TRBD2 (7 bases). Trimming left V 1 base short and J 5 bases short, with 10 bases between. The CDR3 has 14 amino acids. CDR1 and CDR2 (germline): SGHRS, YFSETQ. The CDR3 region is CASSLQGRDNEQFF. DNA of the CDR3: TGCGCCAGCAGCTTGCAGGGGAGGGACAATGAGCAGTTCTTC.

In this sample, this clonotype turned up many times. The rearrangement joins TRBV18 to TRBJ2-1; D is undetermined. This CDR3 contains 16 residues. Germline V gene sequence: CDR1 KGHSH, CDR2 LQKENI. Trimming cost V 0 bases and J 4 bases, with 13 bases left between them. The DNA for the CDR3 is TGTGCCAGCTCACCACCGTTTACAGATGTATACAATGAGCAGTTCTTC. Translation: CASSPPFTDVYNEQFF.

V usage is TRBV7-9 and J usage is TRBJ1-3; D remains unclear. V dropped 8 bases and J dropped 4 bases, with 12 bases sitting between them. The germline V gene has CDR1 SEHNR and CDR2 FQNEAQ (reference sequence). The CDR3 is 13 residues long. The CDR3 here is CASFQGAGNTIYF. CDR3 bases: TGTGCCAGCTTTCAAGGAGCAGGAAACACCATATATTTT.

This clonotype was counted at least ten times. The CDR3 DNA reads as TGTGCCAGCAGCTTAGGGGCCTACAATGAGCAGTTCTTC. Its translation: CASSLGAYNEQFF. The chain has TRBV7-2 and TRBJ2-1; D remains unclear. The CDR3 length is 13 residues. With 1 base removed from V and 2 bases from J, the gap between germline ends came to 3 bases. Looked up from germline, CDR1 is SGHTA and CDR2 is FQGNSA.

The rearrangement links TRBV7-9 to TRBJ1-5; possible D gene TRBD1, 5 bases. V lost 1 base, J lost 2 bases, and 9 bases lay in between. The germline V gene encodes CDR1 SEHNR and CDR2 FQNEAQ (reference sequence). CDR3 length equals 15 residues. This CDR3 is CASSLGGLGNQPQHF. CDR3 DNA sequence: TGTGCCAGCAGCTTAGGGGGGTTGGGCAATCAGCCCCAGCATTTT.

This clonotype showed up many times. This chain links TRBV12-3 or TRBV12-4 with TRBJ2-5; D may be TRBD1 (6 bases). V shed 6 bases and J shed 5 bases, with 10 bases lying between them. The CDR3 consists of 12 residues. This CDR3 is CASSQGIETQYF. The CDR3 DNA follows: TGTGCCAGCAGCCAGGGGATCGAGACCCAGTACTTC.

This clonotype was seen a handful of times. The chain combines TRBV12-3 or TRBV12-4 with TRBJ2-1; 8 bases agree with TRBD2. The V gene end was trimmed by 6 bases and the J gene end by 4 bases; junction bases not matched to a gene: 11. CDR3 length equals 16 residues. CDR3 coding DNA: TGTGCCAGCAGCCCTACCGTAGCGGGGAGATACAATGAGCAGTTCTTC. Translating it yields CASSPTVAGRYNEQFF.